The present TCR beta chain was sequenced within a study of beta chain features in type 1 diabetes. Broader study findings: Healthy donors had naive, central memory and Treg TCRB repertoires that appeared less similar than those seen among patients. Shorter TCRB CDR3s, moderately but significantly so, marked every one of the four CD4+ subsets in Type 1 diabetes patients. A possible short-template PCR bias applies equally to patients and controls.

The CDR3 totals 14 residues. Trimming pared 2 bases from V and 2 bases from J, leaving 8 bases between. Germline V CDR1 and CDR2: SGHRS, YFSETQ. The study reverse transcribed the entire isolated RNA, so it sequenced expressed TCRB transcripts. Method: immunoSEQ multiplex PCR; TCRdb's copy keeps in-frame clones and lacks some. Of around 690,000 clones listed, around 12% are singletons. Details on this clone: Its matching antigen is unknown.

Sequences were obtained from naive CD4+ T cells from blood. The J gene is TRBJ2-1, the V gene TRBV5-1; either TRBD1 or TRBD2 may fit D (5 bases each). The source of this sequence is a young man with type 1 diabetes. The CDR3 DNA reads TGCGCCAGCAGCTTCGGGGCTACCTACAATGAGCAGTTCTTC. Translating it yields CASSFGATYNEQFF.